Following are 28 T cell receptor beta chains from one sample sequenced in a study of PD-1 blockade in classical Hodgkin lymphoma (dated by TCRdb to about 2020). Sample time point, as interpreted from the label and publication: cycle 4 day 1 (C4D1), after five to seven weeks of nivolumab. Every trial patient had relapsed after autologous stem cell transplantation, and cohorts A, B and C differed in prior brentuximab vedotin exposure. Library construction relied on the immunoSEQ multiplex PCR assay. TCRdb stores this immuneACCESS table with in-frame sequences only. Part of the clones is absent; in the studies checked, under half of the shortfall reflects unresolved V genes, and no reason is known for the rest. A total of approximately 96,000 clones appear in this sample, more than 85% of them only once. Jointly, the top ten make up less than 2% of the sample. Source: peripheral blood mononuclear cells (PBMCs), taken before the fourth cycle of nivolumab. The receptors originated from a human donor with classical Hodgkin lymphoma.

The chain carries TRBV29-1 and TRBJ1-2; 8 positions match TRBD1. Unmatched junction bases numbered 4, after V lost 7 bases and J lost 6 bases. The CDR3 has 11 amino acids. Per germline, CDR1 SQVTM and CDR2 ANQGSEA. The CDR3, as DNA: TGCAGCGGTCTACAGGGGGATGGCTACACCTTC. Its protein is CSGLQGDGYTF.

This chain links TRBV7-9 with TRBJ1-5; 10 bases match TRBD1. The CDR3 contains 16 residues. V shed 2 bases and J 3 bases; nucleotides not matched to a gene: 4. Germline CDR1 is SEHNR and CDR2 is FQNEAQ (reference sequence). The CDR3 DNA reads TGTGCCAGCAGCTTATGGGACAGGGGATACAATCAGCCCCAGCATTTT. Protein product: CASSLWDRGYNQPQHF.

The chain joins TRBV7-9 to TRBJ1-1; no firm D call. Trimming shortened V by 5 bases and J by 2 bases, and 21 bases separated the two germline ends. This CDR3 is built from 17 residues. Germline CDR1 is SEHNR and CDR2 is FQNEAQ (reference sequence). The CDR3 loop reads CASSIRPDTGPNTEAFF. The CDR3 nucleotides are TGTGCCAGCAGCATCCGACCCGATACCGGGCCCAACACTGAAGCTTTCTTT.

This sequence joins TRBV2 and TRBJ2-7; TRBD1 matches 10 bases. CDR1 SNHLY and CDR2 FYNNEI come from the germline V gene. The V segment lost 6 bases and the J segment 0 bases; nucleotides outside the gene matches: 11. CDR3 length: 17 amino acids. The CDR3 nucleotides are TGTGCCAGCAGGATTCAACAGGACAGGGGGGCCTCCTACGAGCAGTACTTC. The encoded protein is CASRIQQDRGASYEQYF.

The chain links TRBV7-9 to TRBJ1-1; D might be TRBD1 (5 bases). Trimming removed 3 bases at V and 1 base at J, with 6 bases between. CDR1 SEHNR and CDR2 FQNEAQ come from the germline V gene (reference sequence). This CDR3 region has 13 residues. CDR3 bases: TGTGCCAGCAGCTTCCAGGGGAACACTGAAGCTTTCTTT. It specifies CASSFQGNTEAFF.

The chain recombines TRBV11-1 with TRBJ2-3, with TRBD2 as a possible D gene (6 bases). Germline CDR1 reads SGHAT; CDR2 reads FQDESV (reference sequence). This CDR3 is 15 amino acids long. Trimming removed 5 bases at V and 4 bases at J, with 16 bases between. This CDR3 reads CASSEWSGVPDTQYF. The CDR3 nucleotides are TGTGCCAGCAGCGAGTGGTCGGGGGTCCCAGATACGCAGTATTTT. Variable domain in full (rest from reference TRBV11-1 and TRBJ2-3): EAEVAQSPRYKITEKSQAVAFWCDPISGHATLYWYRQILGQGPELLVQFQDESVVDDSQLPKDRFSAERLKGVDSTLKIQPAELGDSAMYLCASSEWSGVPDTQYFGPGTRLTVL.

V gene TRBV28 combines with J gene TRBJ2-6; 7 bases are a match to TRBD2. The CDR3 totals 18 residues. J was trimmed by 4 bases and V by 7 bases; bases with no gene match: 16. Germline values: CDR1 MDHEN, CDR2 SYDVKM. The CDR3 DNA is TGTGCCAGCACCCGAGGGAGGGGCTGGCAGCCCGGGGCCAACGTCCTGACTTTC. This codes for CASTRGRGWQPGANVLTF.

The CDR3 DNA follows: TGCAGCGTTGAAGAACAAGGGACTAGCCTCAATGAGCAGTTCTTC. It specifies CSVEEQGTSLNEQFF. The chain carries TRBV29-1 and TRBJ2-1; 9 bases align to TRBD2. The junction had 6 bases not matched to a gene; V was cut back by 0 bases and J by 6 bases. Germline CDR1 reads SQVTM; CDR2 reads ANQGSEA. The CDR3 is 15 amino acids.

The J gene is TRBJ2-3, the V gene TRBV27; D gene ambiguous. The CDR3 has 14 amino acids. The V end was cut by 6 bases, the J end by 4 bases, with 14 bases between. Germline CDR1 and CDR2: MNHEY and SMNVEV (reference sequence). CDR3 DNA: TGTGCCAGCAGGAAACTGGGGTCGGCAGATACGCAGTATTTT. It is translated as CASRKLGSADTQYF.

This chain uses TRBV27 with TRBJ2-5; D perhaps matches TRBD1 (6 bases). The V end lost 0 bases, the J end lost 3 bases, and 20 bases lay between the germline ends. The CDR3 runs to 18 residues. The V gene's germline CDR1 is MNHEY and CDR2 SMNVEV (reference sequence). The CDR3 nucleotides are TGTGCCAGCAGTTTATCCCTTTACGGGACACTAAAAAAAGAGACCCAGTACTTC. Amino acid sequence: CASSLSLYGTLKKETQYF.

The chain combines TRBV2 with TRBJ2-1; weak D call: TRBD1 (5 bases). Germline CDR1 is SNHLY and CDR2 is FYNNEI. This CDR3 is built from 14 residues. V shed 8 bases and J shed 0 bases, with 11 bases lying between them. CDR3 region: CASQGRRSYNEQFF. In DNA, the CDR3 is TGTGCCAGCCAGGGTAGGCGCTCCTACAATGAGCAGTTCTTC.

The CDR3 DNA sequence: TGCAGCGTGGTACAGGGGTCTTCCTACGAGCAGTACTTC. It encodes CSVVQGSSYEQYF. The chain joins TRBV29-1 to TRBJ2-7, with 7 bases aligning to TRBD1. This CDR3 has 13 amino acids. Unmatched junction bases numbered 6, after V lost 6 bases and J lost 1 base. Germline CDR1 SQVTM, CDR2 ANQGSEA.

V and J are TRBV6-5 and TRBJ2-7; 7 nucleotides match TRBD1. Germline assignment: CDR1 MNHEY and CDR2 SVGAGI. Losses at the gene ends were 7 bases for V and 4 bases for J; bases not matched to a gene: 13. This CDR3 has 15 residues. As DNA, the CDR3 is TGTGCCAGCACGACAGCCAGGGGGAATACTTACGAGCAGTACTTC. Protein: CASTTARGNTYEQYF.

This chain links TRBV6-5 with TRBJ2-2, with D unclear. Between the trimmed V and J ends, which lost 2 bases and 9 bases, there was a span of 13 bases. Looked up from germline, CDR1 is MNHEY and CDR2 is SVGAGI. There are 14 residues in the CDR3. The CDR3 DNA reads TGTGCCAGCAGTTACGAGGCTCCCCGTAGGGAGCTGTTTTTT. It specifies CASSYEAPRRELFF.

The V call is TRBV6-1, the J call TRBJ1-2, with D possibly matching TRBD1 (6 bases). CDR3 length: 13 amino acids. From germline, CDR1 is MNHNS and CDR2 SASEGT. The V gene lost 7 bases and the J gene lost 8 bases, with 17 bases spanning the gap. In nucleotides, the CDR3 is TGTGCCAGCACCCTGGGGGGCGCGAGGGGCTACACCTTC. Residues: CASTLGGARGYTF.

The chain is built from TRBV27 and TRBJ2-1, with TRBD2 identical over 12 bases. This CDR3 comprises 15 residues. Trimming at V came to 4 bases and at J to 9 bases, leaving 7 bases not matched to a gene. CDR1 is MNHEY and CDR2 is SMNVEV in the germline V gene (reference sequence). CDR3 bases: TGTGCCAGCAGTTCCCCGACTAGCGGGAGTTTTGAGCAGTTCTTC. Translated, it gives CASSSPTSGSFEQFF.

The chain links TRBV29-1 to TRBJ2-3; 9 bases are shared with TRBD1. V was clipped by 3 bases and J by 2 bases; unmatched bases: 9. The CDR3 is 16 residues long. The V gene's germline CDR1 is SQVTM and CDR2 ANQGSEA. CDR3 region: CSVDGTGRAYTDTQYF. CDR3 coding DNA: TGCAGCGTTGACGGGACAGGGCGGGCTTACACAGATACGCAGTATTTT.

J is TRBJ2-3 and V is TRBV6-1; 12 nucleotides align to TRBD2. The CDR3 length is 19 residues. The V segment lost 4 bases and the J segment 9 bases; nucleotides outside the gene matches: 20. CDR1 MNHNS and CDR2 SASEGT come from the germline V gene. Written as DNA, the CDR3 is TGTGCCAGCAGTGTCCTAGCGGGAGGGCCCTCGATTCCCAGGGGCACGCAGTATTTT. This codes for CASSVLAGGPSIPRGTQYF.

CDR3 residues: CASSQPAGQGNGYTF. As DNA, the CDR3 is TGTGCCAGCAGCCAACCAGCCGGGCAGGGGAACGGCTACACCTTC. The chain uses TRBV4-2 and TRBJ1-2; tentative D call: TRBD1 (6 bases). With 2 bases removed from V and 8 bases from J, the gap between germline ends came to 18 bases. The V gene's germline CDR1 is LGHNA and CDR2 YNFKEQ. The CDR3 consists of 15 residues.

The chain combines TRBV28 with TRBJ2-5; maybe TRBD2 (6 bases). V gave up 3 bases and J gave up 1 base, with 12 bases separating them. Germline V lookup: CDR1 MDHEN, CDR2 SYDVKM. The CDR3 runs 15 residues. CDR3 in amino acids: CASSFSGETQETQYF. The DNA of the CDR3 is TGTGCCAGCAGTTTTTCGGGAGAGACCCAAGAGACCCAGTACTTC.

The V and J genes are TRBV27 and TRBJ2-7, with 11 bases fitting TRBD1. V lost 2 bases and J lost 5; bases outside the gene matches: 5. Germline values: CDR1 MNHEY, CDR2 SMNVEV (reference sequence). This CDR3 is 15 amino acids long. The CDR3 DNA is TGTGCCAGCAGTTTAATCGGGACAGGGGGAGACGAGCAGTACTTC. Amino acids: CASSLIGTGGDEQYF.

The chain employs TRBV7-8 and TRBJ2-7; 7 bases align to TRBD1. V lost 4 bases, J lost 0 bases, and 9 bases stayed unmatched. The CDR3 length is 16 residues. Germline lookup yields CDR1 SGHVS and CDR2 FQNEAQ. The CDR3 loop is CASSYRQGRSSYEQYF. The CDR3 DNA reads TGTGCCAGCAGCTACCGACAGGGTAGGAGCTCCTACGAGCAGTACTTC.

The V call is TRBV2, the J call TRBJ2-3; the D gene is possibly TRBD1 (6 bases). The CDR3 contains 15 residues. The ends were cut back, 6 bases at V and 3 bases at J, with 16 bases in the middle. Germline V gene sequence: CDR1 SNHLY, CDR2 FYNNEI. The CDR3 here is CASRRAGDGTDTQYF. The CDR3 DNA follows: TGTGCCAGCAGGCGGGCAGGGGATGGTACAGATACGCAGTATTTT.

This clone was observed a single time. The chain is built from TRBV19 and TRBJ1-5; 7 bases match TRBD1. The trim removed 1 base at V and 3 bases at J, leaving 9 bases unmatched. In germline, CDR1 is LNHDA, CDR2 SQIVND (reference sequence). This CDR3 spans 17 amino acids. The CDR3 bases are TGTGCCAGTAGTATAGGGAACAGGGGCCGAGACAATCAGCCCCAGCATTTT. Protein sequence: CASSIGNRGRDNQPQHF.

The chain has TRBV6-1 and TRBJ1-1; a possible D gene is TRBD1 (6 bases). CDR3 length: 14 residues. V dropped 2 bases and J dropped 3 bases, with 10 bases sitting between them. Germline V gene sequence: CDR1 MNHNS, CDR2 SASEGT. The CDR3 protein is CASSEPGADTEAFF. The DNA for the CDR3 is TGTGCCAGCAGTGAACCAGGGGCGGACACTGAAGCTTTCTTT.

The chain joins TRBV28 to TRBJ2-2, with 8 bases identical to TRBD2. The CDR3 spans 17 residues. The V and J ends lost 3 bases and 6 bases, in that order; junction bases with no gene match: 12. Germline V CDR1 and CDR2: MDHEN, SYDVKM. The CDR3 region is CASSLMFETSVPGELFF. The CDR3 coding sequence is TGTGCCAGCAGTTTGATGTTCGAGACTAGCGTTCCCGGGGAGCTGTTTTTT.

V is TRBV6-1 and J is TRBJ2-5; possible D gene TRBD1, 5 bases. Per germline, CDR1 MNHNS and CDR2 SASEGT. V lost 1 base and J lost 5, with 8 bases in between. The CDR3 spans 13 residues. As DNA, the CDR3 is TGTGCCAGCAGTGAAGTGGGGCGGGAGACCCAGTACTTC. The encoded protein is CASSEVGRETQYF.

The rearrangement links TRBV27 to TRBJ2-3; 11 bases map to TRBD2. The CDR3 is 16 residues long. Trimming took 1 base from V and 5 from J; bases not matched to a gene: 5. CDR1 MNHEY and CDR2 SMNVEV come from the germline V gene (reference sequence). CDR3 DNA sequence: TGTGCCAGCAGTTTATTTAGCGGGAGGGCCGTAGATACGCAGTATTTT. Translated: CASSLFSGRAVDTQYF.